This TCR beta chain was sequenced during a study of cytomegalovirus exposure and HLA in healthy donors. Study as a whole: Of all 400 or so donors who were genotyped, 70% to 85% belonged to the Caucasian-associated ancestry cluster.

The PCR ran on 60 Vbeta and 13 Jbeta primers. Clones were read by immunoSEQ multiplex PCR, and TCRdb kept only the in-frame ones, dropping some. The sample shows approximately 160,000 clones, 65% to 90% of them seen only once. This clone has only one observation. The antigen remains unidentified. Broader study findings: Specificity of a few CMV-associated chains for CMV antigens was verified in vitro.

Germline CDR1 LNHDA, CDR2 SQIVND (reference sequence). The CDR3 contains 14 residues. V lost 6 bases and J lost 7, with 16 bases in between. The receptor's source is a human donor in good health. Sequences were obtained from PBMCs. The rearrangement joins TRBV19 to TRBJ1-5; perhaps TRBD1 as D (5 bases). The CDR3 sequence is CASRYRQGGQPQHF. CDR3 nucleotide sequence: TGTGCCAGTAGATATAGGCAGGGTGGGCAGCCCCAGCATTTT.